The 25 T cell receptor beta chains below come from one sample, sequenced in a study of T cells after yellow fever vaccination. TCRdb re-called the 5' RACE reads through MiXCR, storing one row per CDR3 protein. Among 300,000 to 400,000 distinct CDR3 sequences, around 4.1% were seen once, and the ten largest hold roughly 24%. The specimen was PBMCs, collected 5 days after the yellow fever booster vaccination. These receptors were taken from a man aged 18 to 30 who received the YFV17D yellow fever vaccine.

This clonotype has a count of ten or more. This chain joins TRBV20-1 and TRBJ1-4; the D is unclear. V gave up 0 bases and J gave up 5 bases, with 13 bases separating them. The CDR3 covers 15 residues. Germline-derived CDR1 and CDR2 are DFQATT and SNEGSKA (reference sequence). The CDR3 loop is CSARDPGGRNEKLFF. CDR3 in DNA: TGCAGTGCTAGAGATCCGGGCGGACGAAATGAAAAACTGTTTTTT.

V gene TRBV12-3 or TRBV12-4 combines with J gene TRBJ2-7, with 7 bases that match TRBD1. CDR3 length equals 15 residues. Germline trimming cut 5 bases from V and 4 bases from J; bases unmatched to any gene: 11. The DNA for the CDR3 is TGTGCCAGCAGTCCTCGGACAGGAGTGGAGTACGAGCAGTACTTC. It encodes CASSPRTGVEYEQYF.

This clonotype occurred many times. The CDR3 loop is CASSRDSYTDTQYF. CDR3 in DNA: TGTGCCAGCAGCCGGGACAGCTACACAGATACGCAGTATTTT. The chain links TRBV7-2 to TRBJ2-3, with 7 bases identical to TRBD1. The length of the CDR3 is 14 residues. Trimming cost V 5 bases and J 2 bases; bases outside gene matches: 4. Looked up from germline, CDR1 is SGHTA and CDR2 is FQGNSA.

Many counts were recorded for this clonotype. This rearrangement joins TRBV7-9 to TRBJ2-7; perhaps TRBD2 as D (6 bases). Trimming stripped 3 bases from V and 1 base from J, with 10 bases between. The germline V gene encodes CDR1 SEHNR and CDR2 FQNEAQ (reference sequence). CDR3 length: 14 amino acids. The CDR3 region is CASSFSGESYEQYF. In DNA, the CDR3 is TGTGCCAGCAGCTTTTCGGGGGAGTCCTACGAGCAGTACTTC.

This clonotype has just a few counts. The chain links TRBV19 to TRBJ1-1; D remains unclear. This CDR3 region has 9 residues. V was clipped by 7 bases and J by 6 bases, with 3 bases between them. The germline gives CDR1 LNHDA, CDR2 SQIVND (reference sequence). The DNA for the CDR3 is TGTGCCAGTATATCTGAAGCTTTCTTT. Translated: CASISEAFF.

The rearrangement links TRBV4-1 to TRBJ2-7; D possibly corresponds to TRBD1 (6 bases). This CDR3 has 13 residues. Germline V gene data show CDR1 as MGHRA and CDR2 as YSYEKL. Between the trimmed V and J ends, which lost 8 bases and 2 bases, there was a span of 13 bases. The CDR3 region is CASLAQGTYEQYF. DNA for the CDR3: TGCGCCAGCCTCGCTCAGGGGACCTACGAGCAGTACTTC.

This sequence joins TRBV5-1 and TRBJ2-5, with 7 bases that match TRBD2. This CDR3 comprises 15 residues. The germline CDR1 and CDR2 sequences are SGHRS and YFSETQ. The ends lost 4 bases at V and 5 bases at J; junction bases unmatched: 11. CDR3 in amino acids: CASSLKAGSEETQYF. The DNA of the CDR3 is TGCGCCAGCAGCCTGAAAGCGGGGTCCGAGGAGACCCAGTACTTC.

This clonotype was observed many times. The chain uses TRBV5-1 and TRBJ2-3; 7 bases line up with TRBD1. V was clipped by 4 bases and J by 2 bases; unmatched bases: 7. This CDR3 has 15 amino acids. The germline V gene encodes CDR1 SGHRS and CDR2 YFSETQ. The CDR3 loop reads CASSIRQGNTDTQYF. The CDR3 DNA reads TGCGCCAGCAGCATCCGACAGGGTAACACAGATACGCAGTATTTT.

This clonotype was picked up a small number of times. The chain couples TRBV12-3 or TRBV12-4 to TRBJ1-1; unclear D gene. The CDR3 runs to 12 residues. Trimming took 2 bases from V and 10 from J, leaving 11 bases between them. CDR3 amino acids: CASSLNRLGAFF. The CDR3 DNA follows: TGTGCCAGCAGTTTAAACAGACTCGGAGCTTTCTTT.

This clonotype was observed many times. The chain employs TRBV5-1 and TRBJ2-5, with TRBD2 identical over 8 bases. CDR3 length equals 13 residues. Germline V lookup: CDR1 SGHRS, CDR2 YFSETQ. After removal of 7 bases from V and 2 bases from J, the junction contained 4 bases not matched to a gene. The CDR3 region is CASGRGGQETQYF. CDR3 DNA sequence: TGCGCCAGCGGACGGGGGGGACAAGAGACCCAGTACTTC.

This clonotype has at least ten counts. This chain connects TRBV5-1 to TRBJ2-7; D is ambiguous. The germline V gene encodes CDR1 SGHRS and CDR2 YFSETQ. V lost 5 bases and J lost 2, with 8 bases in between. This CDR3 is 12 amino acids long. CDR3 nucleotide sequence: TGCGCCAGCAGAACCCTTACCTACGAGCAGTACTTC. This gives the protein CASRTLTYEQYF.

This clonotype came up a few times. The V call is TRBV5-1, the J call TRBJ1-3; D is possibly TRBD1 (6 bases). CDR1 is SGHRS and CDR2 is YFSETQ in the germline V gene. The length of the CDR3 is 17 residues. V was cut by 0 bases and J by 4 bases, with 17 bases left in between. The CDR3 sequence: CASSLVGRQVGGNTIYF. CDR3 DNA: TGCGCCAGCAGCTTGGTTGGTCGACAGGTGGGCGGAAACACCATATATTTT.

This clonotype was seen ten or more times. The chain joins TRBV7-9 to TRBJ2-7, with 7 bases identical to TRBD1. CDR3 length equals 15 residues. The J segment lost 2 bases and the V segment lost 5 bases, leaving 9 bases of the junction unmatched. CDR1 is SEHNR, CDR2 FQNEAQ, per germline (reference sequence). The CDR3 DNA follows: TGTGCCAGCAGCCGTGACAGGGCATCAACCTACGAGCAGTACTTC. Protein: CASSRDRASTYEQYF.

This clonotype appeared many times. The chain combines TRBV4-3 with TRBJ2-1; perhaps TRBD1 as D (5 bases). Deletions cut 0 bases from V and 1 base from J, with 10 bases between. The CDR3 runs to 16 residues. Germline V CDR1 and CDR2: LGHNA, YSLEER. The CDR3 spells CASSQDRPGSYNEQFF. CDR3 DNA sequence: TGCGCCAGCAGCCAAGATCGGCCAGGGTCCTACAATGAGCAGTTCTTC.

This clonotype was counted ten times or more. The chain joins TRBV28 to TRBJ1-1; the match to TRBD1 covers 9 bases. The ends lost 4 bases at V and 5 bases at J; junction bases unmatched: 8. The CDR3 totals 15 residues. Looked up from germline, CDR1 is MDHEN and CDR2 is SYDVKM. Here the CDR3 reads CASSSTGTGITEAFF. DNA for the CDR3: TGTGCCAGCAGTTCCACCGGGACAGGGATTACTGAAGCTTTCTTT.

The chain is built from TRBV30 and TRBJ1-2; D remains ambiguous. Looked up from germline, CDR1 is GTSNPN and CDR2 is SVGIG (reference sequence). The CDR3 spans 14 residues. V was cut by 0 bases and J by 4 bases, with 12 bases left in between. The DNA of the CDR3 is TGTGCCTGGAGTGTAACGGGTTTGGTCTATGGCTACACCTTC. Its protein is CAWSVTGLVYGYTF.

This clonotype was counted between two and nine times. The chain employs TRBV2 and TRBJ1-6, with 11 bases fitting TRBD1. CDR3 length: 15 residues. J gave up 10 bases and V 2 bases, and 4 bases lay outside the gene matches. Germline V gives CDR1 SNHLY, CDR2 FYNNEI. The CDR3 sequence: CASSEWTGGISPLHF. In DNA, the CDR3 is TGTGCCAGCAGTGAATGGACAGGGGGCATCTCACCCCTCCACTTT.

This clonotype was found a few times. The CDR3 DNA follows: TGTGCCTCCTCAGCGGGGCTATTAGATACGCAGTATTTT. Residues: CASSAGLLDTQYF. The J gene is TRBJ2-3, the V gene TRBV12-3 or TRBV12-4; 7 bases are shared with TRBD2. The ends lost 11 bases at V and 5 bases at J; junction bases unmatched: 10. CDR3 length equals 13 residues.

The sample holds many counts of this clonotype. V and J are TRBV7-6 and TRBJ2-1; D not resolved. With 1 base removed from V and 4 bases from J, the gap between germline ends came to 5 bases. Germline loops: CDR1 SGHVS, CDR2 FNYEAQ. The CDR3 is made up of 13 amino acids. CDR3 DNA sequence: TGTGCCAGCAGCTTAGTTGAGTACAATGAGCAGTTCTTC. It encodes CASSLVEYNEQFF.

This clonotype has a handful of counts. The chain recombines TRBV12-3 or TRBV12-4 with TRBJ2-3; D may be TRBD1 (6 bases). The CDR3 consists of 16 residues. The germline V and J ends were trimmed by 6 bases and 6 bases, with 22 bases remaining between them. The CDR3 region is CASRRLQARGPDTQYF. Here the CDR3 DNA reads TGTGCCAGCAGGCGCCTACAGGCCAGGGGCCCGGATACGCAGTATTTT.

The rearrangement links TRBV12-3 or TRBV12-4 to TRBJ2-2; 14 bases match TRBD2. The CDR3 loop spans 17 amino acids. The V gene end was trimmed by 5 bases and the J gene end by 3 bases; junction bases not matched to a gene: 5. CDR3 sequence: CASSQTSGGAYTGELFF. CDR3 sequence (DNA): TGTGCCAGCAGTCAGACTAGCGGGGGGGCATACACCGGGGAGCTGTTTTTT.

This clonotype was found many times. This sequence joins TRBV10-3 and TRBJ2-7, with D possibly TRBD1 on 6 matching bases. The CDR3 covers 14 residues. Germline V gene lookup returns CDR1 ENHRY and CDR2 SYGVKD. V was clipped by 0 bases and J by 0 bases, with 6 bases between them. As DNA, the CDR3 is TGTGCCATCAGTGAGTCGGACAGCTCCTACGAGCAGTACTTC. Protein product: CAISESDSSYEQYF.

The chain employs TRBV6-5 and TRBJ2-6, with D possibly being TRBD1 (5 bases). CDR3 length: 15 amino acids. Trimming pared 8 bases from V and 3 bases from J, leaving 14 bases between. CDR1 and CDR2 from the germline V gene are MNHEY and SVGAGI. The CDR3 region has the DNA TGTGCCAGCGCGAATAGGGGCTTTGGGGCCAACGTCCTGACTTTC. Its translation: CASANRGFGANVLTF.

This clonotype was picked up a small number of times. The J gene is TRBJ2-3, the V gene TRBV24-1; 8 nucleotides match TRBD2. V was clipped by 3 bases and J by 4 bases; unmatched bases: 5. CDR1 is KGHDR, CDR2 SFDVKD, per germline. The CDR3 runs 15 residues. The CDR3: CATSDARGAADTQYF. The CDR3 nucleotides are TGTGCCACCAGTGATGCGCGGGGGGCTGCAGATACGCAGTATTTT.

Only a few counts were recorded for this clonotype. V usage is TRBV15 and J usage is TRBJ2-1, with D possibly TRBD2 on 7 matching bases. The CDR3 is 15 residues long. CDR1 LNHNV and CDR2 YYDKDF come from the germline V gene (reference sequence). V lost 1 base, J lost 10 bases, and 17 bases lay in between. The CDR3 region is CATSRGGGSFGEQFF. The CDR3 coding sequence is TGTGCCACCAGCAGAGGGGGGGGCTCCTTCGGAGAGCAGTTCTTC.